Following are 6 T cell receptor beta chains from one sample sequenced in a study of human T cells and chemical hapten exposure. TCRdb reprocessed the RACE reads via MiXCR and lists one record per CDR3 protein. The table lists 60,000 to 80,000 distinct CDR3 sequences, approximately 32% of them singletons, with about 10% in the top ten. Indicated time point: patch test 1, 2 weeks after DPC sensitization. Treatment in this sample: therapeutic diphenylcyclopropenone sensitization with weekly scalp DPC. The source was whole blood, collected in connection with sensitization to the hapten diphenylcyclopropenone (DPC). The receptors here all came from a man between 35 and 55 years old with alopecia areata. Some clones in this sample may be carry-over from other donors' samples.

This chain connects TRBV5-1 to TRBJ2-2; 8 bases agree with TRBD1. The CDR3 consists of 16 residues. CDR1 is SGHRS and CDR2 is YFSETQ in the germline V gene. V lost 3 bases to trimming and J lost 3 bases; unmatched junction nucleotides: 7. The CDR3 DNA follows: TGCGCCAGCAGCTCCGGAAGGACAGGGTACACCGGGGAGCTGTTTTTT. This sequence encodes CASSSGRTGYTGELFF.

The chain couples TRBV7-2 to TRBJ2-7, with D possibly matching TRBD2 (5 bases). Germline V gene sequence: CDR1 SGHTA, CDR2 FQGNSA. V was pared by 1 base and J by 7 bases, with 17 bases between. The CDR3 is 15 residues long. CDR3 in DNA: TGTGCCAGCAGCTTAGGGGGTCTAGCTGCCCGTGAGCAGTACTTC. Amino acids: CASSLGGLAAREQYF.

The CDR3 bases are TGTGCCAGCAGCACCCGGACAGGGAATTCACCCCTCCACTTT. This sequence encodes CASSTRTGNSPLHF. The V and J genes are TRBV28 and TRBJ1-6; TRBD1 matches 8 bases. Germline V gene lookup returns CDR1 MDHEN and CDR2 SYDVKM. The trim removed 6 bases at V and 7 bases at J, leaving 5 bases unmatched. The CDR3 loop spans 14 amino acids.

This clonotype was counted only a few times. The chain recombines TRBV7-2 with TRBJ1-2, with TRBD1 identical over 7 bases. The CDR3 sequence is 13 residues long. V gave up 1 base and J gave up 5 bases; unmatched junction bases: 1. CDR1 is SGHTA and CDR2 is FQGNSA in the germline V gene. This CDR3 is CASSLGGQYGYTF. CDR3 nucleotides: TGTGCCAGCAGCTTAGGGGGACAGTATGGCTACACCTTC.

The chain couples TRBV3-1 to TRBJ2-7, with TRBD2 matching over 8 bases. V dropped 4 bases and J dropped 4; count of bases not matched to a gene: 3. This CDR3 spans 13 amino acids. CDR1 is LGHDT and CDR2 is YNNKEL in the germline V gene (reference sequence). The CDR3 DNA sequence: TGTGCCAGCAGCCGCAAGCGGGGGTACGAGCAGTACTTC. It codes for CASSRKRGYEQYF.

This clonotype has just a few counts. The V and J genes are TRBV20-1 and TRBJ2-7; TRBD2 might be the D (5 bases). The CDR3 totals 13 residues. CDR1 and CDR2 (germline): DFQATT, SNEGSKA (reference sequence). Trimming took off 0 bases at V and 3 bases at J, with 9 bases between the two ends. In nucleotides, the CDR3 is TGCAGTGCTAGAGATTTAGCGAGCTACGAGCAGTACTTC. As protein: CSARDLASYEQYF.